Listed here are 18 T cell receptor beta chains from one sample, sequenced in a study of T cell responses to AZD1222 COVID-19 vaccine. This table comes from immunoSEQ multiplex PCR, and its TCRdb copy is limited to in-frame clones, with some not included. The sample includes tens of thousands of clones, over 75% seen only once; the top ten take roughly 19%. The sequencing used peripheral blood, collected on day 0 of AZD1222 vaccination. The source of these receptors is an adult in good health.

The V and J genes are TRBV5-4 and TRBJ1-6; D possibly corresponds to TRBD1 (5 bases). Trimming pared 4 bases from V and 7 bases from J, leaving 18 bases between. CDR3 length: 16 amino acids. Germline CDR1 SGHNT, CDR2 YYREEE (reference sequence). CDR3 in amino acids: CASSPGPGGMNSPLHF. As DNA, the CDR3 is TGTGCCAGCAGCCCGGGACCCGGGGGTATGAATTCACCCCTCCACTTT.

The rearrangement uses TRBV4-2 and TRBJ2-1; 7 nucleotides match TRBD2. The germline gives CDR1 LGHNA, CDR2 YNFKEQ. Trimming removed 0 bases from V and 2 bases from J; junction bases left unmatched: 4. CDR3 length equals 16 residues. The CDR3, as DNA: TGTGCCAGCAGCCAAGATTGGCGGGGGACCTACAATGAGCAGTTCTTC. Translated: CASSQDWRGTYNEQFF.

This clone appeared a single time. The J gene is TRBJ2-7, the V gene TRBV19, with 9 positions matching TRBD1. The germline gives CDR1 LNHDA, CDR2 SQIVND (reference sequence). Unmatched junction bases numbered 11, after V lost 5 bases and J lost 3 bases. The CDR3 runs to 16 residues. The CDR3 region is CASSPRRGTGNYEQYF. In DNA, the CDR3 is TGTGCCAGTAGTCCACGACGGGGGACAGGGAACTACGAGCAGTACTTC.

The chain carries TRBV28 and TRBJ1-2; D is uncertain. Trimming took 3 bases from V and 5 from J, leaving 10 bases between them. The CDR3 sequence is 13 residues long. CDR1 and CDR2 from the germline V gene are MDHEN and SYDVKM. DNA of the CDR3: TGTGCCAGCAGTTTGTTAGCTTCTTATGGCTACACCTTC. Translating it yields CASSLLASYGYTF.

This chain connects TRBV11-3 to TRBJ1-3; possible D gene TRBD1, 5 bases. From germline, CDR1 is SGHNT and CDR2 YENEEA. Trimming removed 5 bases from V and 4 bases from J, with 15 bases in between. The CDR3 has 15 residues. As DNA, the CDR3 is TGTGCCAGCAGCCCGCGGGGGGACGGAGGAAACACCATATATTTT. This translates into CASSPRGDGGNTIYF.

The V and J genes are TRBV7-8 and TRBJ1-3; D unresolved. There are 15 residues in the CDR3. Germline loops: CDR1 SGHVS, CDR2 FQNEAQ. V shed 1 base and J shed 9 bases, with 16 bases lying between them. In nucleotides, the CDR3 is TGTGCCAGCAGCTTAGTCCGGGCCCTAGAAAGCACCATATATTTT. Its protein product is CASSLVRALESTIYF.

This chain joins TRBV6-1 and TRBJ1-2; TRBD1 matches at 7 bases. The CDR3 is 13 amino acids. Losses at the gene ends were 4 bases for V and 3 bases for J; bases not matched to a gene: 2. Germline CDR1 and CDR2: MNHNS and SASEGT. In nucleotides, the CDR3 is TGTGCCAGCAGTGCCGGACAGGACTATGGCTACACCTTC. Translated, it gives CASSAGQDYGYTF.

V is TRBV28 and J is TRBJ2-3, with TRBD1 matching over 7 bases. With 5 bases clipped from V and 3 bases from J, the junction kept 8 bases outside the gene matches. Germline CDR1 is MDHEN and CDR2 is SYDVKM. The CDR3 totals 15 residues. Here the CDR3 reads CASSRGGVDTDTQYF. CDR3 coding DNA: TGTGCCAGCAGTCGAGGGGGCGTCGATACAGATACGCAGTATTTT.

The chain couples TRBV6-5 to TRBJ2-1, with D unclear. V gave up 8 bases and J gave up 0 bases, with 11 bases separating them. The CDR3 consists of 14 residues. Germline V gene lookup returns CDR1 MNHEY and CDR2 SVGAGI. CDR3 region: CASGLGSSYNEQFF. The CDR3, as DNA: TGTGCCAGCGGTCTAGGCAGCTCCTACAATGAGCAGTTCTTC.

The DNA of the CDR3 is TGTGCCAGCAGTTCAGAGCGGGGGGCGGTGGAGACCCAGTACTTC. Protein product: CASSSERGAVETQYF. The rearrangement links TRBV27 to TRBJ2-5; 9 bases are shared with TRBD2. Per germline, CDR1 MNHEY and CDR2 SMNVEV (reference sequence). V shed 4 bases, J shed 5 bases, and the junction held 8 bases outside the gene matches. This CDR3 has 15 residues.

V is TRBV10-2 and J is TRBJ1-1; D may be TRBD1 (6 bases). The length of the CDR3 is 14 residues. Germline lookup yields CDR1 WSHSY and CDR2 SAAADI. V was trimmed by 1 base and J by 6 bases, leaving 12 bases between them. The CDR3 DNA reads TGCGCCAGCAGTGAGTTAGGGGGACGTGCTGAAGCTTTCTTT. Translated: CASSELGGRAEAFF.

The CDR3 loop reads CASSQDLDGEQFF. CDR3 DNA: TGTGCCAGCAGCCAAGATTTGGACGGTGAGCAGTTCTTC. V gene TRBV14 combines with J gene TRBJ2-1; D is unclear. The CDR3 has 13 residues. CDR1 SGHDN and CDR2 FVKESK come from the germline V gene. V lost 0 bases to trimming and J lost 9 bases, with 9 bases between them.

The chain joins TRBV11-2 to TRBJ1-1; D ambiguous. The V and J ends lost 1 base and 4 bases respectively, with 13 bases between them. CDR1 SGHAT and CDR2 FQNNGV come from the germline V gene. The CDR3 spans 15 residues. The DNA of the CDR3 is TGTGCCAGCAGCTTAGTCGGGAGCGGTCGCACTGAAGCTTTCTTT. Residues: CASSLVGSGRTEAFF.

The CDR3: CAWSSTMNTEAFF. The CDR3 nucleotides are TGTGCCTGGAGTTCTACTATGAACACTGAAGCTTTCTTT. The V and J genes are TRBV30 and TRBJ1-1, with D unresolved. This CDR3 spans 13 amino acids. Germline CDR1 is GTSNPN and CDR2 is SVGIG (reference sequence). V was cut by 2 bases and J by 0 bases, with 7 bases left in between. Supplemented by reference TRBV30 and TRBJ1-1, the full variable domain reads SQTIHQWPATLVQPVGSPLSLECTVEGTSNPNLYWYRQAAGRGLQLLFYSVGIGQISSEVPQNLSASRPQDRQFILSSKKLLLSDSGFYLCAWSSTMNTEAFFGQGTRLTVV.

With regard to this clone: Other DNA sequences in the same sample also yield this CDR3. The rearrangement links TRBV19 to TRBJ1-3; no reliable D call. Germline values: CDR1 LNHDA, CDR2 SQIVND (reference sequence). The CDR3 runs 13 residues. The germline V and J ends were trimmed by 6 bases and 0 bases, with 6 bases remaining between them. The CDR3 DNA follows: TGTGCCAGTAGAGCGAGCTCTGGAAACACCATATATTTT. Translation gives CASRASSGNTIYF. Supplemented by reference TRBV19 and TRBJ1-3, the full variable domain reads DGGITQSPKYLFRKEGQNVTLSCEQNLNHDAMYWYRQDPGQGLRLIYYSQIVNDFQKGDIAEGYSVSREKKESFPLTVTSAQKNPTAFYLCASRASSGNTIYFGEGSWLTVV.

The rearrangement joins TRBV6-5 to TRBJ1-1; D is unresolved. Trimming stripped 6 bases from V and 4 bases from J, with 9 bases between. CDR3 length: 12 residues. Germline V CDR1 and CDR2: MNHEY, SVGAGI. CDR3 coding DNA: TGTGCCAGCAGCTCCGGTGGCACTGAAGCTTTCTTT. As protein: CASSSGGTEAFF.

The chain recombines TRBV19 with TRBJ1-1; D not resolved. Trimming took off 6 bases at V and 6 bases at J, with 17 bases between the two ends. Germline CDR1 LNHDA, CDR2 SQIVND (reference sequence). This CDR3 spans 14 amino acids. The CDR3 region is CASSWGFSEAEAFF. CDR3 nucleotide sequence: TGTGCCAGTAGCTGGGGATTTAGTGAGGCTGAAGCTTTCTTT.

The chain joins TRBV7-6 to TRBJ2-1; D is tentatively TRBD1 or TRBD2 (5 bases each). The germline V gene encodes CDR1 SGHVS and CDR2 FNYEAQ. V lost 3 bases and J 1 base, leaving 10 bases between the germline ends. The CDR3 totals 15 residues. The chain's CDR3 is CASSFGTQSYNEQFF. For the CDR3, the DNA is TGTGCCAGCAGCTTCGGGACCCAATCCTACAATGAGCAGTTCTTC.